This TCR beta chain came from a study of T-cell memory formation after mild COVID-19. Between the trimmed V and J ends, which lost 5 bases and 6 bases, there was a span of 23 bases. This CDR3 spans 17 amino acids. This clonotype came up a few times. TCRdb passed the 5' RACE reads through MiXCR, listing each CDR3 protein once. Of 550,000 to 700,000 distinct CDR3 sequences detected, about a sixth appear once; the ten largest clones hold about 12%. Sequencing was performed on PBMCs or a T cell subset sorted from them (not recorded which). The chain recombines TRBV12-3 or TRBV12-4 with TRBJ2-1; D is perhaps TRBD1 or TRBD2 (6 bases each). The source of this sequence is an adult woman who had mild COVID-19 (a few samples of this study predate the infection). Cell type and time point are not known. CDR3 sequence: CASSPPGAGYIGNEQFF. For the CDR3, the DNA is TGTGCCAGCAGTCCCCCGGGGGCGGGGTATATAGGCAATGAGCAGTTCTTC.